The subject of this entry is one T cell receptor (beta chain). The count of this clonotype is one. Its target antigen remains unknown. Nothing much larger sits one base from this clone, and base qualities are not available. A single read constitutes weak evidence. Memory regulatory T cells were isolated by sorting for CD4+ CD45RA- CD25high cells. Tumor-draining lymph nodes were classified as non-invaded or invaded according to the absence or presence of metastatic tumor cells. Before staining and sorting, a Miltenyi Pan T Cell isolation kit was used to pre-enrich the T cells. Immunohistochemistry for estrogen receptor, progesterone receptor, HER2 and Ki-67 was used to characterize primary tumors. Fresh surgical tissue was processed within a few hours after surgery by cutting into small fragments. The tissue fragments were digested enzymatically for about 20 minutes with Liberase TL plus DNase and were then passed through a 40-micrometer strainer. After DAPI live/dead staining, cells were sorted on a BD FACS Aria II, reaching roughly 96-99% purity. Sorted cells were lysed in TCL buffer and RNA was purified with a Norgen Single Cell RNA purification kit including DNase treatment.

The data belong to a study of draining lymph node invasion in breast cancer (dated by TCRdb to 2020 to 2021). Describing the broader study: Nodal metastasis was diagnosed by histology and cytokeratin immunohistochemistry, and confirmation was obtained by EpCAM/CD45 flow cytometry. In a separate targeted assay, bulk TCR-beta CDR3 sequencing compared sorted memory regulatory T cells and memory conventional CD4 T cells across breast cancer tissues. From every patient, the primary tumor plus matched non-invaded and tumor-invaded tumor-draining lymph nodes were collected, and both Treg and Tconv subsets were profiled. The separate targeted TCR sequencing covered lymph nodes from roughly five patients, with primary tumors sequenced for three of those patients.

Including cysteine and phenylalanine, the CDR3 has 16 amino acids. Only the CDR3 region is kept as DNA, spanning 48 bases read in frame from base 1. Germline trimming: 1 base from V, 0 bases from J; junction bases outside gene matches: 5. The germline V gene specifies SGHTA as CDR1 and FQGNSA as CDR2. Library preparation was by bulk RNA-seq. Sequenced using an Illumina HiSeq 2500. As for how the authors treated the data: For the separate targeted TCR-seq dataset, CDR3 sequences were extracted and quantified from raw reads using MiXCR version 2.1.5 with default parameters. Each TCR-beta clone in the separate targeted TCR-seq dataset was defined by the V gene, J gene and CDR3 sequence taken together. In the separate targeted TCR-seq dataset, clones with fewer than three counts were removed, then only the 90% most strongly expressed clones per sample were retained. The separate targeted TCR-seq dataset calculated Treg-Tconv overlap for each tissue as the number of shared clones divided by the total number of Treg clones, multiplied by 100. The public reads were reanalyzed by TCRdb: fastp trimming at Q25, MiXCR alignment, in-frame beta chains only. Entries are consolidated by CDR3 protein sequence, retaining the most common genes and DNA. These V and J calls originate from TCRdb's pipeline instead of the authors' own analysis. The sample table holds some 3,000 distinct CDR3 sequences, of which approximately 52% were seen once. The ten largest make up roughly 3.1% of the sample.

Broader findings and caveats from the paper: Detection of some of the top 100 tumor clones in both invaded and non-invaded nodes suggests recirculation between tumor and draining nodes. Roughly 13-25% of Treg TCRs were shared with Tconvs per tissue, interpreted as suggesting peripheral Treg induction. The tumor top-100 clone tracking analysis was possible in only two patients. In the targeted TCR-seq data, Tregs appeared to be more clonally expanded than Tconvs in all tissues, and lower diversity was found for both subsets in tumor than in lymph nodes. The data could not resolve whether Treg conversion took place in a given organ or whether converted Tregs recirculated between nodes and tumor. TCRs shared between Treg and Tconv subsets were regarded as suggestive, but not proof, of a common clonal origin.

The sequence joins TRBV7-2 to TRBJ1-2, with 7 junctional bases fitting TRBD1. Sequencing was performed on sorted memory Tregs from a lymph node. The cell subset or site label of this sample denotes: CD45RA-negative sorted CD4+ T cells (memory Tconv or effector/memory Treg). The TCR sequence derives from a female donor with luminal breast cancer. The DNA sequence reads TGTGCCAGCAGCTTAGTATGGGACAGCGCTAACTATGGCTACACCTTC. It specifies CASSLVWDSANYGYTF.